The entry below gives a single T cell receptor beta chain sequence along with its context. Its antigen is not known. This sample was taken from a study of early T cells in non-severe SARS-CoV-2 infection. Study details: Chains were unpaired, as sequencing was done on bulk RNA from unsorted whole blood.

V dropped 5 bases and J dropped 4 bases, with 15 bases sitting between them. Germline V gene data show CDR1 as SEHNR and CDR2 as FQNEAQ (reference sequence). This CDR3 spans 15 amino acids. Individual cDNA molecules each received unique molecular identifiers attached to them. TCRdb itself ran the 5' RACE reads through MiXCR, one entry per CDR3 protein. The repertoire includes 100,000 to 120,000 distinct CDR3 sequences, around 12% of them detected once, and 3.8% sits in the top ten. Study findings and constraints: The VDJdb matching leaned toward anti-spike CD8 responses and overlooked private and CD4 specificities.

This receptor was taken from an adult who was a healthcare worker with PCR-confirmed SARS-CoV-2 infection or an uninfected control (not recorded which). The rearrangement uses TRBV7-9 and TRBJ2-1; tentative D call: TRBD2 (5 bases). Sequences were derived from whole blood, sampled at baseline. CDR3 sequence reads: CASSGLVSLYNEQFF. The CDR3 DNA reads as TGTGCCAGCAGCGGACTGGTCTCTTTATACAATGAGCAGTTCTTC.